Shown below are 3 T cell receptor beta chains from a single sample sequenced in a study of long-term antiretroviral therapy in people with HIV. The run of the v3.0 immunoSEQ assay was at survey level. Assay used: immunoSEQ multiplex PCR; TCRdb lists only in-frame clones, some missing. Of approximately 19,000 clones detected, more than 75% appear once; the ten largest clones hold 3.3%. Sequenced here: unsorted PBMCs, sampled approximately 2.5 years after starting antiretroviral therapy. These receptors were obtained from a woman between 50 and 59 years old with HIV.

The chain combines TRBV30 with TRBJ2-1, with 13 bases identical to TRBD2. Germline V gives CDR1 GTSNPN, CDR2 SVGIG (reference sequence). The CDR3 sequence is 14 residues long. V lost 0 bases and J lost 10; bases outside the gene matches: 3. CDR3 amino acids: CAWSVSLAGGEQFF. Here the CDR3 DNA reads TGTGCCTGGAGTGTTTCACTAGCGGGAGGGGAGCAGTTCTTC.

CDR3: CASSSDGGEFGTF. The CDR3 DNA sequence: TGTGCCAGCAGCTCGGACGGGGGTGAGTTTGGCACCTTC. The rearrangement links TRBV7-9 to TRBJ1-2, with D maybe TRBD1 (5 bases). The V gene lost 4 bases and the J gene lost 13 bases, with 19 bases spanning the gap. Germline V gives CDR1 SEHNR, CDR2 FQNEAQ (reference sequence). The CDR3 is made up of 13 amino acids.

The V gene is TRBV12-2, the J gene TRBJ2-7; the tabulated D call, TRBD2, remains unverified against the DNA. TRBV12-2 is listed as a pseudogene. The CDR3 spans 20 residues. CDR3 sequence (DNA): TGTGCAAGTCGCTTAACCTCTAGCGGGAGGGAATACAGGGAATTCTACGAGCAGTACTTC. Translating it yields CASRLTSSGREYREFYEQYF.